These T cell receptor beta chains were read from a single sample in a study of blood T cell repertoires in COVID-19. Sequencing was performed with immunoSEQ multiplex PCR; in TCRdb, only in-frame clones are kept and a portion is missing. The data hold around 260,000 clones, with about 90% observed a single time. The source material was peripheral blood. These receptors were obtained from a woman between 70 and 85 years old with COVID-19, enrolled during active disease. CDR3s include the opening cysteine and the closing phenylalanine or tryptophan. The D gene is left open where the match is weak. Only some rows state a clone size, as once, few, many or a class for expanded clones.

d_call: .; v_call: TRBV4-2; j_call: TRBJ1-1; clone_size: .; cdr3_length: 14; cdr3_aa: CASSQVGAFTEAFF; cdr3_nt: TGTGCCAGCAGCCAAGTGGGGGCTTTCACTGAAGCTTTCTTT
d_call: TRBD2; v_call: TRBV5-1; j_call: TRBJ2-1; clone_size: .; cdr3_length: 15; cdr3_aa: CASSLIAGVSDEQFF; cdr3_nt: TGCGCCAGCAGCTTAATAGCGGGAGTTTCGGATGAGCAGTTCTTC
d_call: TRBD1; v_call: TRBV9; j_call: TRBJ1-1; clone_size: .; cdr3_length: 14; cdr3_aa: CASSPGQGFGEAFF; cdr3_nt: TGTGCCAGCAGCCCCGGACAGGGGTTCGGTGAAGCTTTCTTT
d_call: .; v_call: TRBV5-4; j_call: TRBJ2-3; clone_size: .; cdr3_length: 15; cdr3_aa: CASSFRQVETDTQYF; cdr3_nt: TGTGCCAGCAGCTTCAGACAGGTAGAAACAGATACGCAGTATTTT
d_call: TRBD2; v_call: TRBV29-1; j_call: TRBJ2-1; clone_size: .; cdr3_length: 13; cdr3_aa: CSVRLAGPNEQFF; cdr3_nt: TGCAGCGTGAGACTAGCGGGACCAAATGAGCAGTTCTTC
d_call: TRBD1; v_call: TRBV7-9; j_call: TRBJ1-1; clone_size: .; cdr3_length: 16; cdr3_aa: CASSQTPQGANTEAFF; cdr3_nt: TGTGCCAGCAGCCAAACTCCACAGGGGGCGAACACTGAAGCTTTCTTT
d_call: TRBD1; v_call: TRBV20-1; j_call: TRBJ2-3; clone_size: .; cdr3_length: 15; cdr3_aa: CSASTGGEGTDTQYF; cdr3_nt: TGCAGTGCTAGTACAGGGGGCGAGGGTACAGATACGCAGTATTTT
d_call: .; v_call: TRBV28; j_call: TRBJ1-6; clone_size: .; cdr3_length: 16; cdr3_aa: CASSPSNPMWSSPLHF; cdr3_nt: TGTGCCAGCAGTCCGTCGAACCCGATGTGGAGTTCACCCCTCCACTTT
d_call: TRBD2; v_call: TRBV5-5; j_call: TRBJ2-3; clone_size: once; cdr3_length: 16; cdr3_aa: CASSSLSGRGADTQYF; cdr3_nt: TGTGCCAGCAGCTCCCTTAGCGGGAGGGGGGCCGATACGCAGTATTTT
d_call: .; v_call: TRBV30; j_call: TRBJ1-2; clone_size: once; cdr3_length: 14; cdr3_aa: CAWSLSREAHGYTF; cdr3_nt: TGTGCCTGGAGTCTTTCACGGGAGGCTCATGGCTACACCTTC
d_call: TRBD2; v_call: TRBV24-1; j_call: TRBJ2-3; clone_size: .; cdr3_length: 17; cdr3_aa: CATSDFGPSGVSDTQYF; cdr3_nt: TGTGCCACCAGTGATTTCGGTCCTAGCGGGGTCTCAGATACGCAGTATTTT
d_call: .; v_call: TRBV2; j_call: TRBJ2-3; clone_size: few; cdr3_length: 15; cdr3_aa: CASSEQAFSTDTQYF; cdr3_nt: TGTGCCAGCAGTGAACAGGCTTTTAGCACAGATACGCAGTATTTT
d_call: TRBD2; v_call: TRBV27; j_call: TRBJ2-3; clone_size: once; cdr3_length: 13; cdr3_aa: CASSFLAGDTQYF; cdr3_nt: TGTGCCAGCAGTTTCCTAGCGGGAGATACGCAGTATTTT
d_call: .; v_call: TRBV19; j_call: TRBJ1-1; clone_size: .; cdr3_length: 17; cdr3_aa: CASSIAEGQNMNTEAFF; cdr3_nt: TGTGCCAGTAGTATCGCCGAAGGACAAAACATGAACACTGAAGCTTTCTTT
d_call: .; v_call: TRBV19; j_call: TRBJ1-1; clone_size: .; cdr3_length: 17; cdr3_aa: CASSPRGLQGLNTEAFF; cdr3_nt: TGTGCCAGTAGTCCAAGGGGCTTACAGGGCCTGAACACTGAAGCTTTCTTT
d_call: .; v_call: TRBV30; j_call: TRBJ2-6; clone_size: .; cdr3_length: 15; cdr3_aa: CAWSVINSGANVLTF; cdr3_nt: TGTGCCTGGAGTGTAATCAACTCTGGGGCCAACGTCCTGACTTTC
d_call: TRBD1; v_call: TRBV5-5; j_call: TRBJ1-5; clone_size: .; cdr3_length: 16; cdr3_aa: CASSSGQGESNQPQHF; cdr3_nt: TGTGCCAGCAGCTCCGGACAGGGTGAGAGCAATCAGCCCCAGCATTTT
d_call: .; v_call: TRBV4-3; j_call: TRBJ1-5; clone_size: .; cdr3_length: 14; cdr3_aa: CASSQDRSNQPQHF; cdr3_nt: TGCGCCAGCAGCCAAGATCGTAGCAATCAGCCCCAGCATTTT
d_call: TRBD1; v_call: TRBV7-2; j_call: TRBJ1-2; clone_size: once; cdr3_length: 13; cdr3_aa: CASSDRGLGGYTF; cdr3_nt: TGTGCCAGCAGCGACAGGGGGCTAGGAGGCTACACCTTC
d_call: TRBD1; v_call: TRBV13; j_call: TRBJ2-7; clone_size: .; cdr3_length: 15; cdr3_aa: CASSPPDRGPYEQYF; cdr3_nt: TGTGCCAGCAGCCCTCCCGACAGGGGACCCTACGAGCAGTACTTC
d_call: .; v_call: TRBV2; j_call: TRBJ1-2; clone_size: .; cdr3_length: 11; cdr3_aa: CASVAAYGYTF; cdr3_nt: TGTGCCAGCGTCGCGGCCTATGGCTACACCTTC
d_call: TRBD1; v_call: TRBV5-8; j_call: TRBJ2-7; clone_size: .; cdr3_length: 15; cdr3_aa: CASSRTGGLSYEQYF; cdr3_nt: TGTGCCAGCAGCCGGACAGGGGGACTCTCCTACGAGCAGTACTTC
d_call: .; v_call: TRBV18; j_call: TRBJ1-5; clone_size: .; cdr3_length: 14; cdr3_aa: CASQLEPPNQPQHF; cdr3_nt: TGTGCCAGCCAACTAGAGCCCCCCAATCAGCCCCAGCATTTT
d_call: .; v_call: TRBV7-9; j_call: TRBJ1-1; clone_size: .; cdr3_length: 11; cdr3_aa: CASSPKLEAFF; cdr3_nt: TGTGCCAGCAGCCCCAAACTTGAAGCTTTCTTT
d_call: .; v_call: TRBV6-2/TRBV6-3; j_call: TRBJ1-2; clone_size: .; cdr3_length: 15; cdr3_aa: CASSYSGRVYYGYTF; cdr3_nt: TGTGCCAGCAGTTACTCTGGCAGGGTATACTATGGCTACACCTTC
d_call: TRBD1; v_call: TRBV28; j_call: TRBJ2-1; clone_size: .; cdr3_length: 15; cdr3_aa: CASSLLGQGVDEQFF; cdr3_nt: TGTGCCAGCAGTTTACTCGGACAGGGGGTGGATGAGCAGTTCTTC
d_call: .; v_call: TRBV5-1; j_call: TRBJ1-5; clone_size: .; cdr3_length: 14; cdr3_aa: CASSLFEGGQPQHF; cdr3_nt: TGCGCCAGCAGCTTGTTTGAGGGCGGTCAGCCCCAGCATTTT
d_call: TRBD1; v_call: TRBV10-3; j_call: TRBJ2-1; clone_size: .; cdr3_length: 11; cdr3_aa: CAIRQGDEQFF; cdr3_nt: TGTGCCATCAGGCAGGGGGATGAGCAGTTCTTC
d_call: .; v_call: TRBV11-1; j_call: TRBJ2-3; clone_size: .; cdr3_length: 14; cdr3_aa: CASSFLRRTDTQYF; cdr3_nt: TGTGCCAGCAGCTTTCTCCGTCGCACAGATACGCAGTATTTT
d_call: .; v_call: TRBV18; j_call: TRBJ1-5; clone_size: .; cdr3_length: 16; cdr3_aa: CASSPPGQIDNQPQHF; cdr3_nt: TGTGCCAGCTCACCACCCGGACAGATCGACAATCAGCCCCAGCATTTT
d_call: TRBD1; v_call: TRBV2; j_call: TRBJ1-5; clone_size: once; cdr3_length: 15; cdr3_aa: CASSDGTAHNQPQHF; cdr3_nt: TGTGCCAGCAGTGACGGGACAGCCCACAATCAGCCCCAGCATTTT
d_call: TRBD2; v_call: TRBV6-2/TRBV6-3; j_call: TRBJ2-1; clone_size: .; cdr3_length: 15; cdr3_aa: CASSKSGRLGSGQFF; cdr3_nt: TGTGCCAGCAGTAAAAGCGGGAGGCTGGGTTCGGGGCAGTTCTTC
d_call: .; v_call: TRBV6-5; j_call: TRBJ2-7; clone_size: .; cdr3_length: 13; cdr3_aa: CASTPGTEYEQYF; cdr3_nt: TGTGCCAGCACCCCCGGGACTGAATACGAGCAGTACTTC
d_call: .; v_call: TRBV5-5; j_call: TRBJ2-5; clone_size: .; cdr3_length: 15; cdr3_aa: CASSLMPNRGETQYF; cdr3_nt: TGTGCCAGCAGCTTGATGCCTAACCGCGGAGAGACCCAGTACTTC
d_call: .; v_call: TRBV29-1; j_call: TRBJ1-1; clone_size: .; cdr3_length: 14; cdr3_aa: CSVRAGGVVTEAFF; cdr3_nt: TGCAGCGTCCGGGCGGGGGGGGTTGTCACTGAAGCTTTCTTT
d_call: TRBD2; v_call: TRBV5-1; j_call: TRBJ2-5; clone_size: .; cdr3_length: 14; cdr3_aa: CASSLSGSLETQYF; cdr3_nt: TGCGCCAGCAGCCTGAGCGGGAGTCTGGAGACCCAGTACTTC
d_call: .; v_call: TRBV29-1; j_call: TRBJ1-3; clone_size: .; cdr3_length: 14; cdr3_aa: CSVDWDNSGNTIYF; cdr3_nt: TGCAGCGTTGACTGGGACAACTCTGGAAACACCATATATTTT
d_call: TRBD1; v_call: TRBV12-3/TRBV12-4; j_call: TRBJ2-5; clone_size: .; cdr3_length: 13; cdr3_aa: CASSRDRVETQYF; cdr3_nt: TGTGCCAGCAGCCGGGACAGGGTTGAGACCCAGTACTTC
d_call: TRBD1; v_call: TRBV11-3; j_call: TRBJ2-5; clone_size: .; cdr3_length: 14; cdr3_aa: CASSKQGARETQYF; cdr3_nt: TGTGCCAGCAGTAAACAGGGGGCGCGGGAGACCCAGTACTTC
d_call: .; v_call: TRBV14; j_call: TRBJ1-5; clone_size: .; cdr3_length: 13; cdr3_aa: CASSQEAAQPQHF; cdr3_nt: TGTGCCAGCAGCCAAGAGGCGGCTCAGCCCCAGCATTTT
d_call: .; v_call: TRBV15; j_call: TRBJ2-5; clone_size: .; cdr3_length: 15; cdr3_aa: CATSRAQGGVETQYF; cdr3_nt: TGTGCCACCAGCAGAGCACAGGGGGGGGTCGAGACCCAGTACTTC